The present entry profiles one T cell receptor (beta chain) with its context. The data stem from a study of blood T cell repertoires in COVID-19. Study-level information: The samples span acute and convalescent COVID-19 from the United States, Italy and Spain. Sources were T cells, B-cell-depleted T cells, or PBMCs; the material itself was cDNA or gDNA.

In the original analysis: By means of reference gene primer amplification, nucleated cell counts were estimated. Assay used: immunoSEQ multiplex PCR; TCRdb lists only in-frame clones, some missing. Clone size and the V and J calls come from that table; the DNA yielded D and trimming. Counted here are 85,000 to 100,000 clones, 75% to 85% occurring once; the ten biggest clones make up 24%. Germline values: CDR1 LNHNV, CDR2 YYDKDF (reference sequence). CDR3 size: 13 residues. V dropped 3 bases and J dropped 4; count of bases not matched to a gene: 2. Sequencing was performed on peripheral blood. The receptor comes from a human donor in a cohort sampled during active COVID-19. The chain has TRBV15 and TRBJ1-2; 7 bases are a match to TRBD1. The CDR3 DNA reads TGTGCCACCAGCAGGACAGGGCCCTATGGCTACACCTTC. Translating it yields CATSRTGPYGYTF.